This T cell receptor beta chain was sequenced in a study of immune characterization of retroperitoneal liposarcoma (dated by TCRdb to the late 2010s). Library method: PCR. The sequencer listed for this sample is NextSeq 500. Using fastp at Q25 and MiXCR, TCRdb reprocessed the public reads and kept productive beta chains. Every entry covers one CDR3 protein and lists the most common genes and DNA from its rows. The sample includes around 6,300 distinct CDR3 sequences, with approximately 31% observed a single time. The ten biggest clones cover 42% of the sample. V is cut by 0 bases and J by 10 bases, and the space between the germline ends is 14 bases. The germline V gene (reference sequence) sets CDR1 to LGHDT and CDR2 to YNNKEL. From the cysteine up to the phenylalanine, the CDR3 has a length of 14 residues. The CDR3 DNA has 42 bases and is translated from base 1. Remarks on this clonotype: The target of this receptor is not known. Base qualities are not recorded, but no much larger clone differs from it by a single base.

The material sequenced was blood. The clonotype originates from a male donor with retroperitoneal liposarcoma. This chain joins TRBV3-1 to TRBJ2-3; the D segment could be TRBD2, given 6 matching bases. The CDR3 loop reads CASSQDLGLAPQYF. The sequenced DNA: TGTGCCAGCAGCCAAGATTTGGGGCTAGCGCCGCAGTATTTT.